These T cell receptor beta chains were read from a single sample in a study of blood T cell repertoires in COVID-19. Repertoires were generated with immunoSEQ multiplex PCR, while TCRdb's copy carries only in-frame clones and drops some. The sample lists a few hundred thousand clones; 75% to 85% were seen once. The sequencing sample was made of peripheral blood. The receptors come from a man in his forties who had recovered from COVID-19. Both conserved end residues are part of each CDR3. D genes are given only for firm matches. Expanded clones get a size class; other rows say once, few or many, or leave the size out.

clone_size	v_call	d_call	j_call	cdr3_aa	cdr3_nt
.	TRBV21-1	.	TRBJ2-5	CASSPKPQETQYF	TGTGCCAGCAGCCCAAAGCCTCAAGAGACCCAGTACTTC
.	TRBV27	TRBD1	TRBJ1-6	CASSFSDRDNSPLHF	TGTGCCAGCAGTTTTTCGGACAGGGATAATTCACCCCTCCACTTT
.	TRBV29-1	TRBD2	TRBJ2-1	CSVPGTNDNEQFF	TGCAGCGTTCCCGGGACTAACGACAATGAGCAGTTCTTC
.	TRBV27	.	TRBJ1-5	CASSGGDGNQPQHF	TGTGCCAGTTCGGGGGGAGATGGCAATCAGCCCCAGCATTTT
.	TRBV7-2	.	TRBJ2-1	CASSPQGPRDEQFF	TGTGCCAGCAGCCCTCAGGGTCCGCGCGATGAGCAGTTCTTC
.	TRBV15	.	TRBJ2-5	CATSRAGHQETQYF	TGTGCCACCAGCAGGGCTGGCCACCAAGAGACCCAGTACTTC
.	TRBV5-1	TRBD2	TRBJ2-5	CASSTGTSGGAGETQYF	TGCGCCAGCAGCACCGGGACTAGCGGGGGAGCGGGAGAGACCCAGTACTTC
.	TRBV5-6	TRBD1	TRBJ1-4	CASRRARDRGYEKLFF	TGTGCCAGCAGGAGAGCCAGGGACAGGGGTTATGAAAAACTGTTTTTT
.	TRBV6-2/TRBV6-3	.	TRBJ1-2	CASSYSQGSTRGYTF	TGTGCCAGCAGTTACTCCCAGGGATCAACGCGGGGCTACACCTTC
.	TRBV5-1	TRBD1	TRBJ1-3	CASRVGTGPGNTIYF	TGCGCCAGCAGAGTAGGGACAGGCCCTGGAAACACCATATATTTT
.	TRBV6-2/TRBV6-3	.	TRBJ1-2	CASSYSTYNYGYTF	TGTGCCAGCAGTTACTCGACATATAACTATGGCTACACCTTC
.	TRBV19	.	TRBJ1-6	CASSPIRENSPLHF	TGTGCCAGTAGTCCGATTCGGGAGAATTCACCCCTCCACTTT
.	TRBV6-1	.	TRBJ2-1	CASSEGQGLYNEQFF	TGTGCCAGCAGTGAAGGACAGGGACTTTACAATGAGCAGTTCTTC
.	TRBV15	TRBD2	TRBJ2-1	CATNLGLGNEQFF	TGTGCCACTAACCTCGGACTAGGGAATGAGCAGTTCTTC
.	TRBV6-2/TRBV6-3	TRBD1	TRBJ1-5	CASSPGQVARQPQHF	TGTGCCAGCAGCCCGGGACAGGTCGCGCGTCAGCCCCAGCATTTT
.	TRBV18	TRBD1	TRBJ2-7	CASSPGQGSGYEQYF	TGTGCCAGCTCACCAGGACAGGGTTCAGGCTACGAGCAGTACTTC
.	TRBV11-2	TRBD1	TRBJ2-7	CASSPRDSSYEQYF	TGTGCCAGCAGCCCGAGGGACAGCTCCTACGAGCAGTACTTC
few	TRBV4-3	TRBD2	TRBJ2-1	CASSRQRGVVGTSNNEQFF	TGCGCCAGCAGCCGCCAAAGGGGGGTGGTAGGGACTAGCAACAATGAGCAGTTCTTC
.	TRBV12-3/TRBV12-4	.	TRBJ2-7	CASSRTDPYEQYF	TGTGCCAGCAGCCGGACAGACCCCTACGAGCAGTACTTC
.	TRBV19	TRBD2	TRBJ2-1	CASSGLQRGLNEQFF	TGTGCCAGTAGCGGTCTTCAGCGGGGGTTGAACGAGCAGTTCTTC
.	TRBV29-1	.	TRBJ2-1	CSPVLSGEQFF	TGCAGCCCGGTCCTTTCGGGTGAGCAGTTCTTC
once	TRBV7-9	.	TRBJ2-3	CASSLANGGTQYF	TGTGCCAGCAGCTTAGCTAACGGGGGTACGCAGTATTTT
.	TRBV11-2	TRBD1	TRBJ1-1	CASSLTGGAFSEAFF	TGTGCCAGCAGCTTGACAGGGGGCGCATTCAGTGAAGCTTTCTTT
.	TRBV9	TRBD2	TRBJ2-1	CASSVGLAGDTYNEQFF	TGTGCCAGCAGCGTAGGGTTAGCGGGGGACACCTACAATGAGCAGTTCTTC
.	TRBV7-9	TRBD2	TRBJ2-1	CASRQTSGGANEQFF	TGTGCCAGCAGGCAAACTAGCGGGGGGGCGAATGAGCAGTTCTTC
few	TRBV6-6	.	TRBJ1-6	CASMNSVGSPLHF	TGTGCCAGCATGAACAGTGTAGGTTCACCCCTCCACTTT
.	TRBV7-2	.	TRBJ2-5	CASSLSGLSQETQYF	TGTGCCAGCAGCTTATCGGGACTGAGTCAAGAGACCCAGTACTTC
.	TRBV4-3	.	TRBJ1-6	CASSAESSYNSPLHF	TGCGCCAGCAGCGCCGAGAGCTCCTATAATTCACCCCTCCACTTT
.	TRBV6-2/TRBV6-3	TRBD2	TRBJ2-7	CASSYSLTSGRPYEQYF	TGTGCCAGCAGTTACAGCCTGACTAGCGGGAGACCCTACGAGCAGTACTTC
.	TRBV11-3	.	TRBJ2-3	CASSFKQNTDTQYF	TGTGCCAGCAGCTTTAAACAAAACACAGATACGCAGTATTTT
.	TRBV10-3	.	TRBJ2-5	CAISELTGEETQYF	TGTGCCATCAGTGAGTTGACGGGAGAAGAGACCCAGTACTTC
once	TRBV12-5	TRBD1	TRBJ1-1	CASGLRGQTKAFF	TGTGCTAGTGGTTTGAGGGGGCAGACCAAAGCTTTCTTT
once	TRBV6-2/TRBV6-3	.	TRBJ1-5	CASSPRSNQPQHF	TGTGCCAGCAGTCCGAGGTCCAATCAGCCCCAGCATTTT
.	TRBV25-1	TRBD1	TRBJ1-2	CASRGGQGQIYGYTF	TGTGCCAGCAGGGGAGGACAGGGTCAGATCTATGGCTACACCTTC
.	TRBV9	.	TRBJ2-1	CASSGVIGNEQFF	TGTGCCAGCAGCGGCGTTATCGGCAATGAGCAGTTCTTC
.	TRBV7-2	.	TRBJ1-5	CASSLYQGGGQPQHF	TGTGCCAGCAGCTTATATCAGGGAGGCGGTCAGCCCCAGCATTTT
.	TRBV5-1	TRBD1	TRBJ1-5	CASSPGTGGSQPQHF	TGCGCCAGCAGCCCCGGAACAGGGGGGAGTCAGCCCCAGCATTTT
.	TRBV19	TRBD2	TRBJ2-1	CASSISGLAGKGRSSNEQFF	TGTGCCAGTAGTATATCGGGACTAGCGGGAAAGGGGCGGAGTTCCAATGAGCAGTTCTTC
few	TRBV9	TRBD1	TRBJ2-3	CASSVEEGQGTDTQYF	TGTGCCAGCAGCGTAGAAGAGGGACAGGGCACAGATACGCAGTATTTT
.	TRBV7-2	.	TRBJ2-3	CASSLVGQITDTQYF	TGTGCCAGCAGCTTAGTTGGACAGATCACAGATACGCAGTATTTT
.	TRBV30	.	TRBJ1-3	CAWSVLGNTIYF	TGTGCCTGGAGTGTACTGGGAAACACCATATATTTT
.	TRBV5-1	TRBD1	TRBJ1-4	CASSYAGTGAEKLFF	TGCGCCAGCAGCTACGCCGGGACAGGGGCTGAAAAACTGTTTTTT
.	TRBV6-2/TRBV6-3	.	TRBJ1-1	CASSYVGANTEAFF	TGTGCCAGCAGTTACGTGGGGGCGAACACTGAAGCTTTCTTT
.	TRBV5-6	.	TRBJ2-6	CASSPGTSNSGANVLTF	TGTGCCAGCAGCCCCGGGACATCAAACTCTGGGGCCAACGTCCTGACTTTC
.	TRBV6-2/TRBV6-3	.	TRBJ2-2	CASSPSRVGELFF	TGTGCCAGCAGCCCGAGCAGGGTCGGGGAGCTGTTTTTT
.	TRBV19	.	TRBJ2-2	CATSWGQNTGELFF	TGTGCCACCTCCTGGGGACAGAACACCGGGGAGCTGTTTTTT
.	TRBV30	.	TRBJ1-2	CAWSVSAEVHGYTF	TGTGCCTGGAGTGTATCGGCGGAAGTCCATGGCTACACCTTC
.	TRBV5-1	.	TRBJ1-2	CASSLGQVYGYTF	TGCGCCAGCAGCTTGGGCCAGGTCTATGGCTACACCTTC
few	TRBV7-2	.	TRBJ2-2	CASRTIGGARNTGELFF	TGTGCCAGCAGGACGATAGGGGGGGCCCGGAACACCGGGGAGCTGTTTTTT
once	TRBV18	.	TRBJ2-7	CASSPAGRLDEQYF	TGTGCCAGCTCACCTGCGGGGAGGCTCGACGAGCAGTACTTC
.	TRBV2	.	TRBJ1-2	CASQNGGQIAYTF	TGTGCCAGCCAAAACGGGGGGCAGATCGCCTACACCTTC
.	TRBV16	.	TRBJ1-2	CASSQRSDIGYTF	TGTGCCAGCAGCCAAAGGTCGGACATCGGCTACACCTTC
.	TRBV12-5	TRBD2	TRBJ2-3	CASGPYSGRDSTFF	TGTGCTAGTGGCCCATATAGCGGGAGAGACTCCACCTTTTTT